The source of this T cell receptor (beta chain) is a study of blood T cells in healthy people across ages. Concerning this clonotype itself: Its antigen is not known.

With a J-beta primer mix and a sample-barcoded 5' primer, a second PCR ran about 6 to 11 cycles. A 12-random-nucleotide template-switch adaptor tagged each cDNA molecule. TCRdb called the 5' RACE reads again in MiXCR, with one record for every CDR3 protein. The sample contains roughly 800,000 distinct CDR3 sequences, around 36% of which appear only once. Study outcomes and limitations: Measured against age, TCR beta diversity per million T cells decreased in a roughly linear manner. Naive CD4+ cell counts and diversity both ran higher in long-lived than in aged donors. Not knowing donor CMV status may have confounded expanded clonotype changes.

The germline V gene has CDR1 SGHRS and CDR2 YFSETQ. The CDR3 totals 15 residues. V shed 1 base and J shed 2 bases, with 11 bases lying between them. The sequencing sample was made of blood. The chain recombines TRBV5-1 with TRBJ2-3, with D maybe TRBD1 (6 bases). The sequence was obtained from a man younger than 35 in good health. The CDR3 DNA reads TGCGCCAGCAGCTTGTTCAGGGGCTACACAGATACGCAGTATTTT. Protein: CASSLFRGYTDTQYF.